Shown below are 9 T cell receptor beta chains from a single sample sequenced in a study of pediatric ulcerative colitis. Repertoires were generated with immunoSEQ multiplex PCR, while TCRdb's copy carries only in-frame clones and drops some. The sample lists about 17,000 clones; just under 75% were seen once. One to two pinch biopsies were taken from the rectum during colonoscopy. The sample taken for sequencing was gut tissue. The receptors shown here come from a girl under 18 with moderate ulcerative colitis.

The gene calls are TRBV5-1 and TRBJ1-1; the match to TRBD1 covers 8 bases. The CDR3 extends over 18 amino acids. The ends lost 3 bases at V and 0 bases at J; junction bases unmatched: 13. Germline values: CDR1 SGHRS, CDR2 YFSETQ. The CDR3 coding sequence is TGCGCCAGCAGCTCCCTAACGGTCCCAGGGGGCATGAACACTGAAGCTTTCTTT. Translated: CASSSLTVPGGMNTEAFF.

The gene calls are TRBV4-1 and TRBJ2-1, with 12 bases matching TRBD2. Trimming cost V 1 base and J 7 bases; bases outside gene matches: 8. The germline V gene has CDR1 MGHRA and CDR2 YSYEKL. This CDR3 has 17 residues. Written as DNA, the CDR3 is TGCGCCAGCAGCCAAGGGGGGCGGACTAGCGGGGATAATGAGCAGTTCTTC. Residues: CASSQGGRTSGDNEQFF.

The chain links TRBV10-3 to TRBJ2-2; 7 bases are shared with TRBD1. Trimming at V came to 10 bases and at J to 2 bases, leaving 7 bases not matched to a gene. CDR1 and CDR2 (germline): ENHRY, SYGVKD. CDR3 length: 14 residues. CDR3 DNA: TGTGCCACCTCCGGGACAGCCAACACCGGGGAGCTGTTTTTT. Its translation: CATSGTANTGELFF.

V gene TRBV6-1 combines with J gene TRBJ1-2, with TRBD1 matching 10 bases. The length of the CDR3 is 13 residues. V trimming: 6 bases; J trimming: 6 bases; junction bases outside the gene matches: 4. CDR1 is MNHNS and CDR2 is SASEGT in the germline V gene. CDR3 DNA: TGTGCCAGCAGCGGGGACAGGGGAAATGGCTACACCTTC. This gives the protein CASSGDRGNGYTF.

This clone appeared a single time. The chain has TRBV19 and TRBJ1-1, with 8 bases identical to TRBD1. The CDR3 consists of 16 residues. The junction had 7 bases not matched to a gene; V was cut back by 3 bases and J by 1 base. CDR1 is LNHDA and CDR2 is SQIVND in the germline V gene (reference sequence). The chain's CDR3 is CASSIGTGVSNTEAFF. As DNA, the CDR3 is TGTGCCAGTAGTATCGGGACAGGAGTATCGAACACTGAAGCTTTCTTT.

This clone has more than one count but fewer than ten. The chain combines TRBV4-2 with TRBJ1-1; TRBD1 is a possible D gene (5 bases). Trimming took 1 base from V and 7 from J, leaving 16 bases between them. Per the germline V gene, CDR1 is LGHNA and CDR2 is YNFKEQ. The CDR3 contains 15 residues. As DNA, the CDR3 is TGTGCCAGCAGCCAAGGGGGACCGTCAGCCCATGAAGCTTTCTTT. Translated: CASSQGGPSAHEAFF.

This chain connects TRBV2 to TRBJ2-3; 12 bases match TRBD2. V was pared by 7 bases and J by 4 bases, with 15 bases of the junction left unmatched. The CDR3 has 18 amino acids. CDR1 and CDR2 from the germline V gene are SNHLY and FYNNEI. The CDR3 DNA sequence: TGTGCCAGCATTTACGGTCCTAGCGGGGGGGGCCGGGCAGATACGCAGTATTTT. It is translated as CASIYGPSGGGRADTQYF.

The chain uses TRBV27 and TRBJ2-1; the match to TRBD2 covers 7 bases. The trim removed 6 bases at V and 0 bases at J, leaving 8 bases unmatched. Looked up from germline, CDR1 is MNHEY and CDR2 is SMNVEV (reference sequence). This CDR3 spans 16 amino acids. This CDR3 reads CASRPLIAGSYNEQFF. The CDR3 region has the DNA TGTGCCAGCAGACCCCTTATAGCGGGCTCCTACAATGAGCAGTTCTTC.

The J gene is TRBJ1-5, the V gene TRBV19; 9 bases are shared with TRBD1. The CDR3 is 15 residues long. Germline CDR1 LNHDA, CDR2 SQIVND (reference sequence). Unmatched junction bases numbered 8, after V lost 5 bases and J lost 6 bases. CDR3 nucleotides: TGTGCCAGTAGTGTCACACAGGGGGCTTTTCAGCCCCAGCATTTT. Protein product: CASSVTQGAFQPQHF.